This is a list of T cell receptor beta chains from one sample in a study of OX40 agonist ivuxolimab in advanced cancers. TCRdb's table, derived via immunoSEQ multiplex PCR, lists solely in-frame clones and lacks some. The table includes approximately 91,000 clones, around 88% detected once. Sample: CD4+ or CD8+ T cells sorted from blood, taken in a trial of the OX40 agonist ivuxolimab. These receptors originate from an adult with an advanced solid tumor such as melanoma, head and neck, liver or kidney cancer. The CDR3 runs from the conserved cysteine through the conserved F or W. Each record gives: J gene, V gene, D gene, clone size, CDR3 DNA, CDR3 protein. The D gene is left open where the match is weak. Clone size appears in some rows only: once, few, many, or a class for an expanded clone.

>TRBJ1-2|TRBV18|-|-
TGTGCCAGCTCACCCATGACAGGAGCTAACTATGGCTACACCTTC
CASSPMTGANYGYTF
>TRBJ2-5|TRBV7-2|-|-
TGTGCCAGCAGCTTAGCGGTGGAGACCCAGTACTTC
CASSLAVETQYF
>TRBJ1-4|TRBV5-5|TRBD1|-
TGTGCCAGCAGCTCGGGACAGCTTAATGAAAAACTGTTTTTT
CASSSGQLNEKLFF
>TRBJ2-3|TRBV11-2|-|-
TGTGCCAGCAGCCAGGGGACACTTCAAGATACGCAGTATTTT
CASSQGTLQDTQYF
>TRBJ1-2|TRBV28|TRBD1|-
TGTGCCAGTACAACAGGGGCTTCGCTTTATGGCTACACCTTC
CASTTGASLYGYTF
>TRBJ1-1|TRBV4-1|TRBD1|-
TGCGCCAGCAGCCCCGGAGGCATTGACAGGGGGAATACGGTAGCTTTCTTT
CASSPGGIDRGNTVAFF
>TRBJ1-2|TRBV6-5|TRBD1|-
TGTGCCAGCAGTATACGGTCGGCTCCCAGGGGGGGCTACACCTTC
CASSIRSAPRGGYTF
>TRBJ2-1|TRBV9|TRBD2|-
TGTGCCAGCAGCGCGGGGGGCAATGAGCAGTTCTTC
CASSAGGNEQFF
>TRBJ1-6|TRBV5-1|-|-
TGCGCCAGCAGCCGGGGGGGCTCCTATAATTCACCCCTCCACTTT
CASSRGGSYNSPLHF
>TRBJ1-1|TRBV12-5|-|-
TGTGCTAGTGGTTTCCAAGGACGAATGAACACTGAAGCTTTCTTT
CASGFQGRMNTEAFF
>TRBJ2-5|TRBV6-5|-|-
TGTGCCAGCAGTTACGGAGGGGGGAAATGGGAGACCCAGTACTTC
CASSYGGGKWETQYF
>TRBJ1-1|TRBV18|-|few
TGTGCCAGCTCACGAACGGAGGCGTTTGAAGCTTTCTTT
CASSRTEAFEAFF
>TRBJ2-5|TRBV10-3|-|-
TGTGCCATCAGTGAGTCTACGGAATTTCAAGAGACCCAGTACTTC
CAISESTEFQETQYF
>TRBJ2-7|TRBV5-1|-|-
TGCGCCAGCAGCTTGGCTGGGGGCTGGCACGAGCAGTACTTC
CASSLAGGWHEQYF
>TRBJ2-3|TRBV7-9|TRBD2|-
TGTGCCAGCAGTGAAGCGGGGGTCTCAGATACGCAGTATTTT
CASSEAGVSDTQYF
>TRBJ2-3|TRBV28|TRBD2|-
TGTGCCAGTGGGGCTAGCGGGGGGGCAGATACGCAGTATTTT
CASGASGGADTQYF
>TRBJ2-6|TRBV11-2|-|few
TGTGCCAGCAGCTTAGGGTGGGACCGCCTCTCCGGGGCCAACGTCCTGACTTTC
CASSLGWDRLSGANVLTF
>TRBJ1-5|TRBV19|-|-
TGTGCCAGTAGTATCGGGGGCAATCAGCCCCAGCATTTT
CASSIGGNQPQHF
>TRBJ2-1|TRBV19|TRBD1|-
TGTGCCAGTAGTAGGACAGGGGGCGGTGAGCAGTTCTTC
CASSRTGGGEQFF
>TRBJ2-3|TRBV18|-|-
TGTGCCAGCTCACCGAGACAGGCCACAGATACGCAGTATTTT
CASSPRQATDTQYF
>TRBJ1-3|TRBV7-2|-|-
TGTGCCAGCAGCTTAGTTGCAGGGCGAACCTCTGGAAACACCATATATTTT
CASSLVAGRTSGNTIYF
>TRBJ1-1|TRBV5-1|TRBD1|-
TGCGCCAGCAGCACCGGGACAGGAGCCTTGAGGAGCACTGAAGCTTTCTTT
CASSTGTGALRSTEAFF
>TRBJ2-2|TRBV11-1|-|-
TGTGCCAGCAGCCTTTACAGGGTAGAGGCCGGGGAGCTGTTTTTT
CASSLYRVEAGELFF
>TRBJ2-2|TRBV11-2|-|few
TGTGCCAGCAGCCCGACTTTGAACACCGGGGAGCTGTTTTTT
CASSPTLNTGELFF
>TRBJ2-7|TRBV5-6|TRBD2|-
TGTGCCAGCAGCCCGGGGGGGGGCAGCTACGAGCAGTACTTC
CASSPGGGSYEQYF
>TRBJ2-7|TRBV6-1|-|-
TGTGCCAGCAGTGAAGCGGCAAAAAGATGGGAGCAGTACTTC
CASSEAAKRWEQYF
>TRBJ2-6|TRBV6-6|-|-
TGTGCCAGCAGGGAATCTGGGGCCAACGTCCTGACTTTC
CASRESGANVLTF
>TRBJ2-3|TRBV29-1|-|-
TGCAGCGTCGTCAGGACCCAGGGTCCGGGAGATACGCAGTATTTT
CSVVRTQGPGDTQYF